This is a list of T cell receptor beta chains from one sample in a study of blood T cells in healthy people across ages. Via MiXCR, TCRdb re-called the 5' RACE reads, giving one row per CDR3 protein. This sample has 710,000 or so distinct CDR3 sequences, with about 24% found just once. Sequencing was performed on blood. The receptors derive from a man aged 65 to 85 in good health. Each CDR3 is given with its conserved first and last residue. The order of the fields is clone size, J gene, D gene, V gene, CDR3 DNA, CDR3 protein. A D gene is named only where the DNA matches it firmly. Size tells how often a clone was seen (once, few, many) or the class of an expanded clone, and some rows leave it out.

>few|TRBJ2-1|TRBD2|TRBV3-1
TGTGCCAGCAGCCAAGAGGCGGGGGGTTACTCCTACAATGAGCAGTTCTTC
CASSQEAGGYSYNEQFF
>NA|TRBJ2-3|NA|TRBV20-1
TGCAGTGCTAGAGTCCGAGGCACAGATACGCAGTATTTT
CSARVRGTDTQYF
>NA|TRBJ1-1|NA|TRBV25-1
TGTGCCAGCCAATCGGCCGGCCAGGGGAACACTGAAGCTTTCTTT
CASQSAGQGNTEAFF
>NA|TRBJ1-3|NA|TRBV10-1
TGCGCCAGCAGTGATTCGAACACCATATATTTT
CASSDSNTIYF
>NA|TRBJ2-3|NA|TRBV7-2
TGTGCCAGCAGCTTAGAATCGGCCGCCCTGGATACGCAGTATTTT
CASSLESAALDTQYF
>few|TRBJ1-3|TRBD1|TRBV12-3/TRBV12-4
TGTGCCAGCAGCTCAACGAGGACAGGGGGCTCTGGAAACACCATATATTTT
CASSSTRTGGSGNTIYF
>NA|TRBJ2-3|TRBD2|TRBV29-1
TGCAGCGTCGCGACTAGCGGGTATTCAGATACGCAGTATTTT
CSVATSGYSDTQYF
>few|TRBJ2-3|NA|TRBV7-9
TGTGCCAGCAGCTTCCGGGGGTCAGATACGCAGTATTTT
CASSFRGSDTQYF
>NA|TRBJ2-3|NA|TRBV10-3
TGTGCCATCAGGACAGGAGACACAGATACGCAGTATTTT
CAIRTGDTDTQYF
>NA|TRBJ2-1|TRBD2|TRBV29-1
TGCAGCGTTCGGACTAGCGTAGATGAGCAGTTCTTC
CSVRTSVDEQFF
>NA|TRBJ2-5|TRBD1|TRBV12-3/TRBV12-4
TGTGCCAGCAGTCTCGCCGGGACAGGGATCGGAACCCAGTACTTC
CASSLAGTGIGTQYF
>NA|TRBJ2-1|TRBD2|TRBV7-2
TGTGCCAGCAGCTTAGCGGGAAGCGGGAGCCCTTTCTTC
CASSLAGSGSPFF
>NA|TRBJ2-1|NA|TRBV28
TGTGCCAGCAGTTTTCCGGGAGCGAGCATCTGGAATGAGCAGTTCTTC
CASSFPGASIWNEQFF
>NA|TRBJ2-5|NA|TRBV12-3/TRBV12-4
TGTGCCAGCAGGGGGGACTGGGAGACCCAGTACTTC
CASRGDWETQYF
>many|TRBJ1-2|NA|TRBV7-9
TGTGCCAGCAGCTCCCAAGAGGGTGGCTACACCTTC
CASSSQEGGYTF
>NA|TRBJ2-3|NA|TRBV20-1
TGCAGTGCTAATCCTAGCTGGGGCACAGATACGCAGTATTTT
CSANPSWGTDTQYF
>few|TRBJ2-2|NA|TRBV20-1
TGCAGTGCTAGGGACTCACGGGGTGGCAGGGACACCGGGGAGCTGTTTTTT
CSARDSRGGRDTGELFF
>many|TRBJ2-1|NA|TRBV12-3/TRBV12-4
TGTGCCAGCAGAGACAGCGGCTCCTACAATGAGCAGTTCTTC
CASRDSGSYNEQFF
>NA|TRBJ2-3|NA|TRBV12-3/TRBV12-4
TGTGCCAGCAGAGTGAGCGGCAGGGGAATAGATATGCAGTATTTT
CASRVSGRGIDMQYF
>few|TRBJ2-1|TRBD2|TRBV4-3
TGCGCCAGCAGCTTAATAAAGGGACTAGCGGCTTACAATGAGCAGTTCTTC
CASSLIKGLAAYNEQFF
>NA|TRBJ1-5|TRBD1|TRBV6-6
TGTGCCAGCAGCCTGGGACAGGGAAGCGGTCAGCCCCAGCATTTT
CASSLGQGSGQPQHF
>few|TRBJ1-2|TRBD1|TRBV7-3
TGTGCCAGCAGCCCGCAGACAGGGGGCTCTTTTGGCTACACCTTC
CASSPQTGGSFGYTF
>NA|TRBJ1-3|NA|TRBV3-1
TGTGCCAGCAGCCAAGCCAGGGATGCTGGAAACACCATATATTTT
CASSQARDAGNTIYF
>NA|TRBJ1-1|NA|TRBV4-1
TGCGCCAGCAGCCAAGATCGGCGAGAGAGCACTGAAGCTTTCTTT
CASSQDRRESTEAFF